Shown below are 2 T cell receptor beta chains from a single sample sequenced in a study of T cells and Merkel cell carcinoma outcomes. The method was immunoSEQ multiplex PCR; TCRdb's version includes in-frame clones alone and lacks a portion of them. This sample carries approximately 3,200 clones, around 94% of them seen once, and the ten largest clones take roughly 1.8%. Sequencing was performed on tumor tissue from Merkel cell carcinoma. These receptors all stem from a human donor with Merkel cell carcinoma.

This chain connects TRBV29-1 to TRBJ2-7; 8 bases align to TRBD1. Germline-derived CDR1 and CDR2 are SQVTM and ANQGSEA. The CDR3 totals 13 residues. V shed 5 bases, J shed 3 bases, and the junction held 6 bases outside the gene matches. CDR3 nucleotide sequence: TGCAGCGTTACGACAGGGGCGGGCTACGAGCAGTACTTC. Its translation: CSVTTGAGYEQYF.

This clone has more than one count but fewer than ten. V and J are TRBV11-2 and TRBJ2-1, with D maybe TRBD1 (6 bases). The CDR3 consists of 14 residues. Looked up from germline, CDR1 is SGHAT and CDR2 is FQNNGV. V lost 5 bases, J lost 3 bases, and 11 bases lay in between. CDR3 DNA sequence: TGTGCCAGCAGCGTTATGGACAGCTACAATGAGCAGTTCTTC. Translated: CASSVMDSYNEQFF.